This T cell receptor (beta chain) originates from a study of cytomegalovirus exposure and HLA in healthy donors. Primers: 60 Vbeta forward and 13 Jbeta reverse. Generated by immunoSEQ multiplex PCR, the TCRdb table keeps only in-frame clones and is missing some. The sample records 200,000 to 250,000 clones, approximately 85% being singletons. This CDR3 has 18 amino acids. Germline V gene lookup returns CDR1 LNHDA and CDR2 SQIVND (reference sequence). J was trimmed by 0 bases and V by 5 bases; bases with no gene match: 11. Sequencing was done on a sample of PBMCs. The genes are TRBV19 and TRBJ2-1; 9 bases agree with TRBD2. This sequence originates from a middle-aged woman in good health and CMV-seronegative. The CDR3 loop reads CASSSSAGLAASYNEQFF. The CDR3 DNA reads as TGTGCCAGTAGTTCCAGCGCGGGACTAGCTGCCTCCTACAATGAGCAGTTCTTC.